One and the same sample provided the 20 T cell receptor beta chains below, sequenced in a study of blood T cell repertoires in COVID-19. Assay: immunoSEQ multiplex PCR; the TCRdb copy retains only in-frame clones and omits some. The data hold a few hundred thousand clones, with 87% observed a single time. The material sequenced was PBMCs or T cells enriched from blood (not recorded which). The receptors originated from a man in his late teens or twenties with acute COVID-19.

The genes are TRBV19 and TRBJ2-4; TRBD1 matches 10 bases. Germline V gives CDR1 LNHDA, CDR2 SQIVND (reference sequence). V dropped 6 bases and J dropped 9; count of bases not matched to a gene: 8. This CDR3 is 14 amino acids long. This CDR3 reads CASRPRDRGGIQYF. The DNA of the CDR3 is TGTGCCAGTAGACCAAGGGACAGGGGTGGCATTCAGTACTTC.

The gene calls are TRBV30 and TRBJ1-1, with a possible D match to TRBD1 (6 bases). CDR1 is GTSNPN and CDR2 is SVGIG in the germline V gene (reference sequence). CDR3 length: 13 residues. V lost 1 base and J 10 bases, leaving 16 bases between the germline ends. The CDR3 reads CAWSAQQGTSAFF. In DNA, the CDR3 is TGTGCCTGGAGTGCCCAACAGGGAACGTCAGCTTTCTTT.

The rearrangement uses TRBV30 and TRBJ1-1; TRBD1 might be the D (6 bases). Germline loops: CDR1 GTSNPN, CDR2 SVGIG (reference sequence). The CDR3 runs to 11 residues. The CDR3 reads CASGTSKRAFF. In DNA form, the CDR3 reads TGTGCGTCCGGGACATCGAAACGGGCTTTCTTT.

The chain is built from TRBV29-1 and TRBJ2-5; TRBD2 agrees at 8 bases. The CDR3 contains 13 residues. Trimming at V came to 3 bases and at J to 5 bases, leaving 5 bases not matched to a gene. CDR1 and CDR2 (germline): SQVTM, ANQGSEA. CDR3 in DNA: TGCAGCGTTGATAGCGGGATGACTGAGACCCAGTACTTC. This codes for CSVDSGMTETQYF. Together with reference TRBV29-1 and TRBJ2-5, the CDR3 gives the full variable domain: SAVISQKPSRDICQRGTSLTIQCQVDSQVTMMFWYRQQPGQSLTLIATANQGSEATYESGFVIDKFPISRPNLTFSTLTVSNMSPEDSSIYLCSVDSGMTETQYFGPGTRLLVL.

This chain uses TRBV19 with TRBJ2-2, with a tentative D call TRBD1 (6 bases). The germline V gene has CDR1 LNHDA and CDR2 SQIVND (reference sequence). The CDR3 runs to 17 residues. Trimming took off 3 bases at V and 5 bases at J, with 19 bases between the two ends. The chain's CDR3 is CASSILPQAGETGELFF. The DNA of the CDR3 is TGTGCCAGTAGTATTCTCCCTCAGGCAGGGGAAACCGGGGAGCTGTTTTTT.

The chain has TRBV5-8 and TRBJ2-1, with D possibly TRBD2 on 7 matching bases. Germline V gives CDR1 SGHTS, CDR2 YDEGEE. This CDR3 region has 16 residues. Trimming took 0 bases from V and 8 from J, leaving 18 bases between them. The CDR3 region is CASSLEGGAVRDEQFF. The CDR3 nucleotides read TGTGCCAGCAGCTTGGAGGGGGGGGCTGTTAGGGATGAGCAGTTCTTC. Filled out from reference TRBV5-8 and TRBJ2-1, the complete variable domain reads EAGVTQSPTHLIKTRGQQATLRCSPISGHTSVYWYQQALGLGLQFLLWYDEGEERNRGNFPPRFSGRQFPNYSSELNVNALELEDSALYLCASSLEGGAVRDEQFFGPGTRLTVL.

This chain uses TRBV5-1 with TRBJ2-7; 7 positions agree with TRBD2. The CDR3 has 15 amino acids. CDR1 and CDR2 from the germline V gene are SGHRS and YFSETQ. The trim removed 4 bases at V and 0 bases at J, leaving 7 bases unmatched. In nucleotides, the CDR3 is TGCGCCAGCAGCCCGAGCGGGGCTTACTCCTACGAGCAGTACTTC. Translated: CASSPSGAYSYEQYF.

The chain recombines TRBV6-4 with TRBJ2-3, with 9 nucleotides matching TRBD2. Germline CDR1 MRHNA, CDR2 SNTAGT. V lost 3 bases and J lost 4; bases outside the gene matches: 2. This CDR3 comprises 14 residues. CDR3 protein: CASSDSGSADTQYF. Written as DNA, the CDR3 is TGTGCCAGCAGTGATAGCGGGAGTGCAGATACGCAGTATTTT.

This sequence joins TRBV7-9 and TRBJ1-3; D unresolved. Germline V gives CDR1 SEHNR, CDR2 FQNEAQ (reference sequence). Trimming took 6 bases from V and 0 from J, leaving 9 bases between them. There are 14 residues in the CDR3. Here the CDR3 reads CASREGSSGNTIYF. In DNA form, the CDR3 reads TGTGCCAGCAGGGAGGGTAGCTCTGGAAACACCATATATTTT.

The chain employs TRBV11-2 and TRBJ2-2, with D tentatively TRBD2 (6 bases). The CDR3 is 19 residues long. CDR1 is SGHAT and CDR2 is FQNNGV in the germline V gene. Trimming removed 4 bases from V and 0 bases from J, with 21 bases in between. CDR3 nucleotides: TGTGCCAGCAGCTCCTTTTTTTATAGCGGAGACACGAACACCGGGGAGCTGTTTTTT. It specifies CASSSFFYSGDTNTGELFF.

The chain combines TRBV28 with TRBJ2-5; D is ambiguous. CDR3 size: 13 residues. The germline V and J ends were trimmed by 8 bases and 2 bases, with 12 bases remaining between them. Per germline, CDR1 MDHEN and CDR2 SYDVKM. The CDR3 reads CASSRSVQETQYF. In DNA form, the CDR3 reads TGTGCCAGCTCCAGGTCTGTACAAGAGACCCAGTACTTC.

V and J are TRBV5-1 and TRBJ1-1; 9 positions agree with TRBD1. Losses at the gene ends were 4 bases for V and 0 bases for J; bases not matched to a gene: 10. Germline CDR1 reads SGHRS; CDR2 reads YFSETQ. The CDR3 runs to 17 residues. The CDR3, as DNA: TGCGCCAGCAGCCAAGGACAGGGGAATCGAGTGAACACTGAAGCTTTCTTT. It specifies CASSQGQGNRVNTEAFF.

This chain connects TRBV4-1 to TRBJ2-2; 11 bases match TRBD2. V lost 0 bases, J lost 0 bases, and 6 bases stayed unmatched. Germline values: CDR1 MGHRA, CDR2 YSYEKL. The CDR3 consists of 19 residues. CDR3 loop: CASSQDVLAGGPNTGELFF. The CDR3, as DNA: TGCGCCAGCAGCCAAGATGTCCTAGCGGGAGGCCCGAACACCGGGGAGCTGTTTTTT.

There are a few counts of this clone. This rearrangement joins TRBV11-1 to TRBJ2-2, with D possibly matching TRBD1 (7 bases). The CDR3 totals 16 residues. Trimming left V 3 bases short and J 4 bases short, with 15 bases between. Germline V gene sequence: CDR1 SGHAT, CDR2 FQDESV (reference sequence). CDR3 region: CASSFNGQGGTGELFF. Written as DNA, the CDR3 is TGTGCCAGCAGCTTTAACGGGCAGGGGGGCACCGGGGAGCTGTTTTTT.

The chain joins TRBV24-1 to TRBJ1-4; 9 bases match TRBD1. Germline-derived CDR1 and CDR2 are KGHDR and SFDVKD. The length of the CDR3 is 15 residues. The trim removed 3 bases at V and 4 bases at J, leaving 2 bases unmatched. Here the CDR3 reads CATSDTGGGNEKLFF. CDR3 coding DNA: TGTGCCACCAGTGATACAGGGGGCGGTAATGAAAAACTGTTTTTT.

CDR3: CASSSAGEGIYGYTF. The CDR3 DNA is TGTGCCAGCAGCTCCGCGGGGGAGGGGATCTATGGCTACACCTTC. The J gene is TRBJ1-2, the V gene TRBV28, with D possibly being TRBD1 (5 bases). V lost 6 bases to trimming and J lost 4 bases, with 18 bases between them. Germline V gene lookup returns CDR1 MDHEN and CDR2 SYDVKM. CDR3 length equals 15 residues.

V gene TRBV5-6 combines with J gene TRBJ2-5; D remains unclear. Germline V gene data show CDR1 as SGHDT and CDR2 as YYEEEE. The CDR3 length is 15 residues. Trimming took off 3 bases at V and 1 base at J, with 13 bases between the two ends. This CDR3 reads CASSSQPQVQETQYF. The CDR3 DNA follows: TGTGCCAGCAGCTCCCAACCCCAGGTCCAAGAGACCCAGTACTTC.

This chain connects TRBV29-1 to TRBJ2-7; 7 nucleotides line up with TRBD1. Germline V gene sequence: CDR1 SQVTM, CDR2 ANQGSEA. J lost 3 bases, V lost 7 bases, and 3 bases had no gene match. The CDR3 loop spans 11 amino acids. CDR3 in DNA: TGCAGCGGCTGGACAGGCTACGAGCAGTACTTC. This gives the protein CSGWTGYEQYF.

V and J are TRBV7-3 and TRBJ2-6; D remains ambiguous. The CDR3 sequence is 17 residues long. Trimming stripped 0 bases from V and 0 bases from J, with 9 bases between. Germline-derived CDR1 and CDR2 are SGHTA and FQGTGA. In nucleotides, the CDR3 is TGTGCCAGCAGCTTAACCCCGTGGGCCTCTGGGGCCAACGTCCTGACTTTC. Its translation is CASSLTPWASGANVLTF.

The V and J genes are TRBV7-3 and TRBJ1-1; unclear D gene. This CDR3 contains 12 residues. Germline CDR1 reads SGHTA; CDR2 reads FQGTGA. Between the trimmed V and J ends, which lost 4 bases and 5 bases, there was a span of 8 bases. This CDR3 is CASSSGSTEAFF. The CDR3 DNA follows: TGTGCCAGCAGCTCCGGGAGTACTGAAGCTTTCTTT.